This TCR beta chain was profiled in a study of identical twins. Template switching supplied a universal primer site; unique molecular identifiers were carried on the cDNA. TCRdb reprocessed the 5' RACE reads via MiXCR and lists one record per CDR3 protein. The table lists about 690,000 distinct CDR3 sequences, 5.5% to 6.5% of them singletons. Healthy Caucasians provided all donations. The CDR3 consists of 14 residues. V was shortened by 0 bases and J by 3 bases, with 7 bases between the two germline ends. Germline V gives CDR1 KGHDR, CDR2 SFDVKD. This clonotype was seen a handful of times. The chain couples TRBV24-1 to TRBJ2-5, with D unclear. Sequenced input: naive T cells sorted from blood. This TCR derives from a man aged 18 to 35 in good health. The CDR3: CATSDLDEKETQYF. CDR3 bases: TGTGCCACCAGTGATTTGGATGAGAAAGAGACCCAGTACTTC.